These 21 T cell receptor beta chains came from one sample sequenced in a study of blood T cells in healthy people across ages. Using a J-beta primer mix together with a sample-barcoded 5' primer, a second PCR was run for 7 to 11 cycles. Using its own MiXCR run on the 5' RACE reads, TCRdb lists one record per CDR3 protein. The data show over 1,500,000 distinct CDR3 sequences, about 39% seen once. Sequences were obtained from blood. These receptors were taken from a human donor in good health.

This clonotype was picked up a small number of times. The chain joins TRBV20-1 to TRBJ1-1, with D hard to call. Trimming stripped 3 bases from V and 1 base from J, with 21 bases between. Germline values: CDR1 DFQATT, CDR2 SNEGSKA (reference sequence). This CDR3 comprises 17 residues. The CDR3 loop reads CSASNDLSNQRNTEAFF. CDR3 sequence (DNA): TGCAGTGCTAGTAACGACCTTTCCAACCAGAGGAACACTGAAGCTTTCTTT.

This clonotype showed up just a few times. J is TRBJ2-7 and V is TRBV20-1, with D tentatively TRBD2 (5 bases). Looked up from germline, CDR1 is DFQATT and CDR2 is SNEGSKA (reference sequence). The V end lost 3 bases, the J end lost 1 base, and 16 bases lay between the germline ends. The CDR3 consists of 15 residues. Here the CDR3 reads CSARTFGRDSYEQYF. The CDR3 nucleotides are TGCAGTGCTAGGACTTTTGGACGGGATTCCTACGAGCAGTACTTC.

In this sample, this clonotype turned up a few times. This rearrangement joins TRBV7-9 to TRBJ1-2, with D possibly TRBD1 on 5 matching bases. This CDR3 has 13 amino acids. With 4 bases removed from V and 4 bases from J, the gap between germline ends came to 10 bases. Per the germline V gene, CDR1 is SEHNR and CDR2 is FQNEAQ (reference sequence). The CDR3 DNA reads TGTGCCAGCAGCTATGACAGTCCCTATGGCTACACCTTC. It yields the protein CASSYDSPYGYTF.

The chain has TRBV20-1 and TRBJ1-3; D is unclear. V lost 0 bases and J 8 bases, leaving 11 bases between the germline ends. The CDR3 is 13 residues long. Germline CDR1 DFQATT, CDR2 SNEGSKA (reference sequence). The CDR3 nucleotides are TGCAGTGCTAGAGATCGGCGTGGGGACACCATATATTTT. This sequence encodes CSARDRRGDTIYF.

The rearrangement uses TRBV20-1 and TRBJ2-1, with TRBD1 matching over 7 bases. This CDR3 region has 15 residues. V was pared by 5 bases and J by 2 bases, with 9 bases of the junction left unmatched. Germline V gives CDR1 DFQATT, CDR2 SNEGSKA (reference sequence). CDR3: CSARHRDSTYNEQFF. As DNA, the CDR3 is TGCAGTGCTCGGCACCGGGACAGCACCTACAATGAGCAGTTCTTC.

The rearrangement uses TRBV6-5 and TRBJ2-5; TRBD1 agrees at 8 bases. V was clipped by 6 bases and J by 5 bases; unmatched bases: 8. The CDR3 extends over 14 amino acids. Germline V gene data show CDR1 as MNHEY and CDR2 as SVGAGI. This CDR3 reads CASRQGQGRETQYF. The DNA of the CDR3 is TGTGCCAGCAGACAAGGACAGGGCCGGGAGACCCAGTACTTC.

This clonotype has a handful of counts. The chain employs TRBV29-1 and TRBJ2-2; weak D call: TRBD1 (6 bases). CDR1 SQVTM and CDR2 ANQGSEA come from the germline V gene. There are 16 residues in the CDR3. The V gene lost 2 bases and the J gene lost 5 bases, with 18 bases spanning the gap. For the CDR3, the DNA is TGCAGCGTTGAAAAGGGGGACAACGTACGAACCGGGGAGCTGTTTTTT. It encodes CSVEKGDNVRTGELFF.

This clonotype was counted between two and nine times. V is TRBV5-1 and J is TRBJ1-1, with unresolved D. There are 13 residues in the CDR3. Between the trimmed V and J ends, which lost 1 base and 5 bases, there was a span of 9 bases. Germline CDR1 and CDR2: SGHRS and YFSETQ. CDR3 in amino acids: CASSLTVITEAFF. The CDR3 bases are TGCGCCAGCAGCTTGACAGTGATAACTGAAGCTTTCTTT. The variable domain in full, with the rest retrieved from reference TRBV5-1 and TRBJ1-1, is KAGVTQTPRYLIKTRGQQVTLSCSPISGHRSVSWYQQTPGQGLQFLFEYFSETQRNKGNFPGRFSGRQFSNSRSEMNVSTLELGDSALYLCASSLTVITEAFFGQGTRLTVV.

This clonotype was seen more than once but under ten times. DNA for the CDR3: TGTGCCAGCAGCTTAATCACGGCCGCGGATACGCAGTATTTT. Protein sequence: CASSLITAADTQYF. The chain couples TRBV7-2 to TRBJ2-3; the D is unclear. The CDR3 contains 14 residues. Germline values: CDR1 SGHTA, CDR2 FQGNSA. Deletions cut 2 bases from V and 6 bases from J, with 12 bases between.

The chain uses TRBV4-1 and TRBJ1-2; D is uncertain. The CDR3 has 14 residues. Germline CDR1 MGHRA, CDR2 YSYEKL. V was clipped by 0 bases and J by 9 bases, with 14 bases between them. The CDR3 spells CASSQDPDGASYTF. The CDR3 DNA follows: TGCGCCAGCAGCCAAGATCCGGACGGAGCAAGCTACACCTTC.

The chain recombines TRBV5-5 with TRBJ2-7; D is perhaps TRBD1 (6 bases). With 3 bases removed from V and 3 bases from J, the gap between germline ends came to 16 bases. The V gene's germline CDR1 is SGHKS and CDR2 YYEKEE (reference sequence). This CDR3 spans 15 amino acids. The CDR3 sequence: CASSSPRGRYYEQYF. CDR3 DNA: TGTGCCAGCAGCTCACCTAGGGGGAGATACTACGAGCAGTACTTC.

In its sample, this clonotype was seen a few times. V is TRBV15 and J is TRBJ2-1; no clear D gene. The germline V gene has CDR1 LNHNV and CDR2 YYDKDF (reference sequence). This CDR3 spans 16 amino acids. The V end was cut by 1 base, the J end by 0 bases, with 10 bases between. The CDR3 is CATSRGVENSYNEQFF. CDR3 sequence (DNA): TGTGCCACCAGCAGAGGGGTGGAGAACTCCTACAATGAGCAGTTCTTC.

Only a few counts were recorded for this clonotype. This rearrangement joins TRBV14 to TRBJ2-4, with D hard to call. The J call may be faulty, since TRBJ2-7 better matches the DNA end. CDR1 and CDR2 from the germline V gene are SGHDN and FVKESK. The CDR3 is made up of 14 amino acids. The chain's CDR3 is CASSHGVWPYEQYF. Here the CDR3 DNA reads TGTGCCAGCAGCCATGGGGTGTGGCCTTACGAGCAGTACTTC.

V usage is TRBV12-3 or TRBV12-4 and J usage is TRBJ2-1, with TRBD2 as a possible D gene (7 bases). This CDR3 is 15 amino acids long. Trimming cost V 4 bases and J 8 bases, with 18 bases left between them. The CDR3 DNA reads as TGTGCCAGCAGTTGGGGGGGCACCTCCTTGGATGAGCAGTTCTTC. Translating it yields CASSWGGTSLDEQFF.

V usage is TRBV6-4 and J usage is TRBJ2-3, with D perhaps given as TRBD1 or TRBD2 (6 bases each). V lost 4 bases and J lost 3, with 11 bases in between. CDR3 length: 14 residues. The V gene's germline CDR1 is MRHNA and CDR2 SNTAGT. This CDR3 is CASSAGAKTDTQYF. CDR3 nucleotide sequence: TGTGCCAGCAGTGCGGGGGCCAAAACAGATACGCAGTATTTT.

The chain has TRBV7-8 and TRBJ2-3, with D possibly TRBD2 on 6 matching bases. The V gene's germline CDR1 is SGHVS and CDR2 FQNEAQ. The length of the CDR3 is 12 residues. Deletions cut 6 bases from V and 6 bases from J, with 10 bases between. The CDR3 loop is CASRFAGDTQYF. The CDR3 nucleotides read TGTGCCAGCAGATTTGCGGGGGATACGCAGTATTTT.

To note about this clonotype: An end of the junction differs from the germline gene, which may be a read error. This sequence joins TRBV7-2 and TRBJ2-1; D ambiguous. The CDR3 consists of 13 residues. From germline, CDR1 is SGHTA and CDR2 FQGNSA. The CDR3 DNA follows: TGTGCCAGCAGCTTAAGGGTAGGGAATGAGCATTTCTTC. Translating it yields CASSLRVGNEHFF.

The gene calls are TRBV3-1 and TRBJ2-1; a weak D match, TRBD2 (7 bases). Between the trimmed V and J ends, which lost 6 bases and 2 bases, there was a span of 17 bases. Germline V gives CDR1 LGHDT, CDR2 YNNKEL (reference sequence). This CDR3 contains 16 residues. The CDR3 reads CASRQTGGYAYNEQFF. The DNA for the CDR3 is TGTGCCAGCAGACAGACGGGGGGCTATGCCTACAATGAGCAGTTCTTC.

The rearrangement links TRBV6-5 to TRBJ1-3, with D possibly being TRBD1 (5 bases). Between the trimmed V and J ends, which lost 5 bases and 0 bases, there was a span of 11 bases. Germline V CDR1 and CDR2: MNHEY, SVGAGI. This CDR3 comprises 15 residues. This chain's CDR3 is CASSRDGRSGNTIYF. The CDR3 DNA reads TGTGCCAGCAGTCGGGACGGCCGCTCTGGAAACACCATATATTTT.

This clonotype was counted between two and nine times. The chain couples TRBV5-8 to TRBJ1-2; maybe TRBD1 (6 bases). V lost 4 bases to trimming and J lost 4 bases, with 11 bases between them. This CDR3 has 13 residues. Germline assignment: CDR1 SGHTS and CDR2 YDEGEE. The CDR3 loop is CASSEDSLYGYTF. CDR3 DNA sequence: TGTGCCAGCAGCGAGGACAGCCTCTATGGCTACACCTTC.

This clonotype was found a few times. V usage is TRBV20-1 and J usage is TRBJ1-1; unclear D gene. This CDR3 has 12 amino acids. V gave up 3 bases and J gave up 4 bases, with 9 bases separating them. In germline, CDR1 is DFQATT, CDR2 SNEGSKA (reference sequence). The CDR3 sequence is CSASAFGTEAFF. For the CDR3, the DNA is TGCAGTGCTAGTGCCTTCGGCACTGAAGCTTTCTTT.